The 4 T cell receptor beta chains below were found in one sample sequenced in a study of OX40 agonist ivuxolimab in advanced cancers. Repertoires were generated with immunoSEQ multiplex PCR, while TCRdb's copy carries only in-frame clones and drops some. The sample lists under 80,000 clones, roughly 90% occurring once. The source material was CD4+ or CD8+ T cells sorted from blood, sampled in a trial of the OX40 agonist ivuxolimab. Receptor source: an adult with an advanced solid tumor such as melanoma, head and neck, liver or kidney cancer.

The rearrangement uses TRBV29-1 and TRBJ1-3, with 9 nucleotides matching TRBD1. CDR1 is SQVTM and CDR2 is ANQGSEA in the germline V gene. V shed 1 base, J shed 0 bases, and the junction held 1 base outside the gene matches. The CDR3 is 15 residues long. The CDR3 coding sequence is TGCAGCGTTGAAGGACAGGGGGGCTCTGGAAACACCATATATTTT. Translated, it gives CSVEGQGGSGNTIYF. Based on the CDR3 plus reference TRBV29-1 and TRBJ1-3, the full variable domain is SAVISQKPSRDICQRGTSLTIQCQVDSQVTMMFWYRQQPGQSLTLIATANQGSEATYESGFVIDKFPISRPNLTFSTLTVSNMSPEDSSIYLCSVEGQGGSGNTIYFGEGSWLTVV.

The rearrangement uses TRBV11-2 and TRBJ1-4; no clear D gene. CDR1 SGHAT and CDR2 FQNNGV come from the germline V gene. V gave up 5 bases and J gave up 8 bases, with 12 bases separating them. The CDR3 runs 13 residues. The CDR3 protein is CASSLWVGEKLFF. CDR3 nucleotide sequence: TGTGCCAGCAGCCTATGGGTAGGCGAAAAACTGTTTTTT.

The chain recombines TRBV5-1 with TRBJ2-7; a possible D gene is TRBD1 (6 bases). Germline V lookup: CDR1 SGHRS, CDR2 YFSETQ. CDR3 length: 15 residues. V shed 0 bases and J shed 4 bases, with 14 bases lying between them. The CDR3 coding sequence is TGCGCCAGCAGCTTGGATTGGGGGACATCTTACGAGCAGTACTTC. Protein product: CASSLDWGTSYEQYF.

The genes are TRBV28 and TRBJ1-5; D not resolved. The length of the CDR3 is 12 residues. Between the trimmed V and J ends, which lost 5 bases and 4 bases, there was a span of 6 bases. CDR1 is MDHEN, CDR2 SYDVKM, per germline. For the CDR3, the DNA is TGTGCCAGCAGTAATGGGAATCAGCCCCAGCATTTT. The encoded protein is CASSNGNQPQHF.